This T cell receptor beta chain comes out of a study of cytomegalovirus exposure and HLA in healthy donors. Study in general: According to later analysis, the same platform produced the 120 validation and several hundred first-cohort repertoires.

Germline values: CDR1 PRHDT, CDR2 FYEKMQ (reference sequence). The CDR3 contains 16 residues. The V end lost 5 bases, the J end lost 3 bases, and 19 bases lay between the germline ends. Separate from the approximately 700-subject first cohort was the approximately 110-subject validation cohort, to which the donors belonged. Repertoires were generated with immunoSEQ multiplex PCR, while TCRdb's copy carries only in-frame clones and drops some. This table holds about 130,000 clones, 95% to 97% found once. The chain recombines TRBV13 with TRBJ1-2; no firm D call. The TCR was taken from a man between 18 and 35 years old in good health and CMV-seronegative. Sequencing used PBMCs. The CDR3 reads CASSPSSTGPYYGYTF. As DNA, the CDR3 is TGTGCCAGCAGCCCCAGTTCGACTGGCCCATACTATGGCTACACCTTC.